Below, one T cell receptor (beta chain) is given with its context. Measured with immunoSEQ multiplex PCR; TCRdb has only the in-frame clones, and not every one. Altogether about 240,000 clones are present, approximately 80% being singletons, with the ten largest covering approximately 4.5%. The sample comes from a study of blood T cell repertoires in COVID-19. This CDR3 has 12 residues. V lost 2 bases, J lost 6 bases, and 4 bases lay in between. V gene TRBV12-3 or TRBV12-4 combines with J gene TRBJ2-2; D unclear. The receptor's source is a woman between 65 and 79 years old with acute or convalescent COVID-19. Sequenced: peripheral blood. CDR3 coding DNA: TGTGCCAGCAGTTTAATCGCCGGGGAGCTGTTTTTT. Translation: CASSLIAGELFF.